This TCR beta chain derives from a study of Ad26.COV2.S vaccination and SARS-CoV-2 variants. V shed 3 bases and J shed 8 bases, with 19 bases lying between them. Germline CDR1 DFQATT, CDR2 SNEGSKA (reference sequence). CDR3 length: 14 residues. The data were produced by immunoSEQ multiplex PCR, yet TCRdb's version contains in-frame clones alone and is incomplete. The data contain approximately 340,000 clones, roughly 94% of them singletons. The TCR originated in a human donor who had recovered from COVID-19. The rearrangement uses TRBV20-1 and TRBJ1-2; D is unresolved. The sample in question was peripheral blood, obtained after recovery from COVID-19. The CDR3 region has the DNA TGCAGTGCTAGTTTGGTCGGCGGCAGAAACGGCTACACCTTC. Translation gives CSASLVGGRNGYTF.